This T cell receptor (beta chain) was captured by sequencing in a study of Tregs in tolerant kidney transplant recipients. CDR3 length: 15 residues. With V trimmed by 1 base and J by 2 bases, 5 bases remained unmatched. Germline V lookup: CDR1 SGHDT, CDR2 YYEEEE. Profiled with immunoSEQ multiplex PCR; TCRdb holds only in-frame clones, not every one. The sample holds approximately 81,000 clones; 90% to 95% are singletons and the top ten take roughly 1.4%. Notes on this clone: Its antigen is currently unknown.

The nonmyeloablative bone marrow transplants came from related graft donors, with transient mixed chimerism. Unstimulated regulatory T cells (CD4+CD25+CD127-), CD4+CD25- non-regulatory cells, CD4 and CD8 cells were FACS-sorted from thawed PBMCs. The study's findings and limits: Activated donor B cell expansion appeared to reveal the most relevant donor-specific TCRbeta repertoire.

This specimen was CD4+ T cells from blood (PBMCs), taken 24 months after the transplant. This receptor was identified in a human patient who received a combined kidney and bone marrow transplant. The graft donor may account for some of the T cells. This rearrangement joins TRBV5-6 to TRBJ2-7, with TRBD2 matching 8 bases. The CDR3 DNA sequence: TGTGCCAGCAGCTTGTTATCGGGAGGGCCCTACGAGCAGTACTTC. This codes for CASSLLSGGPYEQYF.